Detailed here is one T cell receptor beta chain. Additional DNA sequences in this sample encode the identical CDR3. As processed by the authors: How many nucleated cells were present was estimated from reference gene primer amplification. The table came from immunoSEQ multiplex PCR; TCRdb's copy has only in-frame clones and leaves some out. That table furnishes V, J and clone size, whereas the DNA furnished D and trimming. This sample has over 100,000 clones, with 91% found just once. This sample stems from a study of blood T cell repertoires in COVID-19. The overall study: Samples of COVID-19 (acute and convalescent) were obtained from the United States, Italy and Spain. Sources were T cells, B-cell-depleted T cells, or PBMCs; the material itself was cDNA or gDNA.

The CDR3 spans 12 residues. V was cut by 3 bases and J by 6 bases, with 7 bases left in between. CDR1 is SGDLS and CDR2 is YYNGEE in the germline V gene. This TCR was recovered from a human donor in a cohort sampled during active COVID-19. The chain employs TRBV9 and TRBJ2-1, with D perhaps TRBD1 (5 bases). The sample comprised peripheral blood. The CDR3 DNA follows: TGTGCCAGCAGCGACGACAGCAATGAGCAGTTCTTC. Translating gives CASSDDSNEQFF.